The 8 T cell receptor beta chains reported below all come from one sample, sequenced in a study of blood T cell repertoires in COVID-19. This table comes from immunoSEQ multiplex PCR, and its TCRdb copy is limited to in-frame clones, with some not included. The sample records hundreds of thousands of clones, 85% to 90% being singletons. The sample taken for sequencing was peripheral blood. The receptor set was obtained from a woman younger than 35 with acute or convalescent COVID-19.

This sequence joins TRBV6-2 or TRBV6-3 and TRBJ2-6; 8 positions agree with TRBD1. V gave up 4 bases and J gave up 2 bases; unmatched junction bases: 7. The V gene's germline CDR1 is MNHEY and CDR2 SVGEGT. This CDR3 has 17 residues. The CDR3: CASSFGQGLAGANVLTF. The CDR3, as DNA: TGTGCCAGCAGTTTCGGACAGGGCCTTGCTGGGGCCAACGTCCTGACTTTC.

The CDR3 loop reads CASSLRPGQGEGPQHF. CDR3 DNA sequence: TGTGCCAGCAGCTTACGCCCGGGACAGGGGGAAGGGCCCCAGCATTTT. The chain employs TRBV7-8 and TRBJ1-5, with TRBD1 identical over 11 bases. CDR3 size: 16 residues. Unmatched junction bases numbered 9, after V lost 2 bases and J lost 9 bases. The germline gives CDR1 SGHVS, CDR2 FQNEAQ.

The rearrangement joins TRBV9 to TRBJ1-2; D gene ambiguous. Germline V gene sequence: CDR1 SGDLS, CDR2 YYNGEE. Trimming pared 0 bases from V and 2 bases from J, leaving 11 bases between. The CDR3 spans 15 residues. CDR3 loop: CASSVDPSPNYGYTF. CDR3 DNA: TGTGCCAGCAGCGTAGATCCGTCCCCCAACTATGGCTACACCTTC.

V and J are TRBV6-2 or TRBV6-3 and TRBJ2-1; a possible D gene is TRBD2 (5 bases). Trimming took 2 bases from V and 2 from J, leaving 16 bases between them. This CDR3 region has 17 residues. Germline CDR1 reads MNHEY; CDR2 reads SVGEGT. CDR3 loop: CASSYTNPAGTYNEQFF. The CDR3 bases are TGTGCCAGCAGTTACACGAACCCCGCGGGCACCTACAATGAGCAGTTCTTC.

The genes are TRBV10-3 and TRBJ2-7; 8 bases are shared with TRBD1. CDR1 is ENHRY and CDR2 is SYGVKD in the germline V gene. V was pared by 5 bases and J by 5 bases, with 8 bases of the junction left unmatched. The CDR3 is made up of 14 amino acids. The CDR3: CAISPRTGLNEQYF. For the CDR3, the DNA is TGTGCCATCAGTCCTAGGACAGGGCTGAACGAGCAGTACTTC.

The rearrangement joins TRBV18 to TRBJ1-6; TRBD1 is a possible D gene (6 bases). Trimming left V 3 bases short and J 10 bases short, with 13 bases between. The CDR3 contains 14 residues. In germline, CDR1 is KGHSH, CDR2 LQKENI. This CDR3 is CASSPRGQESPLHF. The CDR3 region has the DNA TGTGCCAGCTCACCCCGGGGACAAGAGTCACCCCTCCACTTT.

The CDR3 loop reads CASSSYSGQGGTEAFF. For the CDR3, the DNA is TGTGCCAGCAGCTCGTATTCAGGACAGGGGGGCACTGAAGCTTTCTTT. The chain combines TRBV13 with TRBJ1-1, with TRBD1 matching over 10 bases. This CDR3 spans 16 amino acids. The ends lost 4 bases at V and 4 bases at J; junction bases unmatched: 9. CDR1 is PRHDT and CDR2 is FYEKMQ in the germline V gene (reference sequence).

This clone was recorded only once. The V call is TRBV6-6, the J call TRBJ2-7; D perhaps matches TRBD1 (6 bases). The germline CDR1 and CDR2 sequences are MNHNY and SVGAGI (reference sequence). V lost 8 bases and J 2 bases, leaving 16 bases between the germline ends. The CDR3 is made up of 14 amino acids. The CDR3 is CASRQETLTYEQYF. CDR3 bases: TGTGCCAGCCGACAGGAGACCCTAACCTACGAGCAGTACTTC.